The rows below give T cell receptor beta chains drawn from one sample of a study of T cell repertoires in cytomegalovirus infection. These TCRs' antigens remain unknown. TCRdb reprocessed the reads via MiXCR and lists one record per CDR3 protein. Found here are approximately 30,000 distinct CDR3 sequences, around 20% of them singletons; the top ten hold 80% to 90%. Sequenced here: CD8+ T cells from cultured PBMCs, sampled from culture after CMV antigen stimulation. The origin of the receptors is a human donor in good health (CMV status not recorded). Some clones in this sample may be carry-over from other donors' samples. Both conserved end residues are part of each CDR3. The D gene is left open where the match is weak. Not all rows give a size; the values are once, few, many and, for expanded clones, a class.

clone size,V gene,J gene,D gene,CDR3 DNA,CDR3 protein
few,TRBV6-6,TRBJ2-1,TRBD1,TGTGCCAGCAGTGAATTCCAGGGGGTGTATGAGCAGTTCTTC,CASSEFQGVYEQFF
few,TRBV15,TRBJ2-1,.,TGTGCCACCAGCAGAGGTGGCACCTACAATGAGCAGTTCTTC,CATSRGGTYNEQFF
few,TRBV27,TRBJ2-1,.,TGTGCCAGCAGTCGGGACTCGTGGAATGAGCAGTTCTTC,CASSRDSWNEQFF
few,TRBV7-2,TRBJ2-1,.,TGTGCCAGCAGTGTTGATGATGAGCAGTTCTTC,CASSVDDEQFF
few,TRBV15,TRBJ1-1,.,TGTGCCACCAGCAGAGGTCAGGGAGGGAGCACTGAAGCTTTCTTT,CATSRGQGGSTEAFF
.,TRBV7-6,TRBJ2-5,.,TGTGCCAGCAGCCCTTTCGGAATCAAAGAGACCCAGTACTTC,CASSPFGIKETQYF
.,TRBV7-2,TRBJ2-2,.,TGTGCCAGCAGCTTACAAGGGGCACGGGACACCGGGGAGCTGTTTTTT,CASSLQGARDTGELFF
.,TRBV27,TRBJ1-3,.,TGTGCCAGCAGTAATGGAAACACCATATATTTT,CASSNGNTIYF
.,TRBV7-3,TRBJ2-7,.,TGTGCCAGCAGCGCCCTTCAGGGAGCCCCCTACGAGCAGTACTTC,CASSALQGAPYEQYF
.,TRBV28,TRBJ1-4,.,TGTGCCAGCAGTGCCCAGGGAAGAACTAATGAAAAACTGTTTTTT,CASSAQGRTNEKLFF
few,TRBV10-3,TRBJ2-1,TRBD2,TGTGCCATCAGTGAGCCGACGACCCCCTTCTTCAGCGGGAGTCCGACCTACAATGAGCAGTTCTTC,CAISEPTTPFFSGSPTYNEQFF
few,TRBV27,TRBJ2-5,.,TGTGCCAGCAGTTTCGACTATGAAGAGACCCAGTACTTC,CASSFDYEETQYF
.,TRBV7-2,TRBJ2-3,.,TGTGCCAGCAGCCCAACTACAGGACCAAAGAGGACAGATACGCAGTATTTT,CASSPTTGPKRTDTQYF
.,TRBV7-2,TRBJ1-2,.,TGTGCCAGCAGCTTGAGGGACGGGGGAGGCTACACCTTC,CASSLRDGGGYTF
.,TRBV11-3,TRBJ2-4,TRBD1,TGTGCCAGCAGCCCCGGACAGGGAGACATTCAGTACTTC,CASSPGQGDIQYF
many,TRBV7-8,TRBJ1-1,.,TGTGCCAGCAGCTTAGGGGCGGGCCGCACTGAAGCTTTCTTT,CASSLGAGRTEAFF
few,TRBV7-2,TRBJ1-5,.,TGTGCCAGCAGCCTGACAGGCCTCAATAGCAATCAGCCCCAGCATTTT,CASSLTGLNSNQPQHF
few,TRBV29-1,TRBJ2-2,.,TGCAGCGTTGAAGACACCGGGGAGCTGTTTTTT,CSVEDTGELFF
.,TRBV6-2/TRBV6-3,TRBJ2-7,.,TGTGCCAGCACGTGGAACCTAGAGATTTACGAGCAGTACTTC,CASTWNLEIYEQYF
many,TRBV7-9,TRBJ2-6,TRBD1,TGTGCCAGCAGTCCGACACAGGGGTCTGGGGCCAACGTCCTGACTTTC,CASSPTQGSGANVLTF
few,TRBV20-1,TRBJ2-6,.,TGCAGTGCTAGAGATACAGGGAATCCCTCTGGGGCCAACGTCCTGACTTTC,CSARDTGNPSGANVLTF
many,TRBV4-3,TRBJ2-5,.,TGCGCCAGCAGCCAAGATATAACGCGTACCGGATCCGAGACCCAGTACTTC,CASSQDITRTGSETQYF
few,TRBV29-1,TRBJ2-7,.,TGCAGCGTTGATTCCGGGACGGGGGATCACTACGAGCAGTACTTC,CSVDSGTGDHYEQYF
.,TRBV7-9,TRBJ2-5,.,TGTGCCAGCCTCGGTGGGGGCCAAGAGACCCAGTACTTC,CASLGGGQETQYF
few,TRBV13,TRBJ2-3,TRBD2,TGTGCCAGCAGCCGGGGGACTAGCGGGAGGCATGCAGATACGCAGTATTTT,CASSRGTSGRHADTQYF
few,TRBV2,TRBJ1-1,.,TGTGCCAGCAGGGGGGGCCGAGGGAGCTTCTTT,CASRGGRGSFF
hyperexpanded,TRBV7-7,TRBJ2-2,.,TGTGCCAGCAGCTTAGACCCGGAGAGCGGGGAGCTGTTTTTT,CASSLDPESGELFF
.,TRBV6-2/TRBV6-3,TRBJ2-7,.,TGTGCCAGCAGTGGACGGGGGACCTACGAGCAGTACTTC,CASSGRGTYEQYF
.,TRBV7-2,TRBJ2-7,.,TGTGCCAGCAGCTTAGGAGTCACCGCGGGTTACGAGCAGTACTTC,CASSLGVTAGYEQYF
few,TRBV29-1,TRBJ2-1,TRBD1,TGCAGCGTTGAAGATCCTGGGACAGGGACCTACAATGAGCAGTTCTTC,CSVEDPGTGTYNEQFF
many,TRBV6-2/TRBV6-3,TRBJ2-6,TRBD1,TGTGCCAGCAGGCCTACCGACAGGGTCGGGGCCAACGTCCTGACTTTC,CASRPTDRVGANVLTF
few,TRBV7-2,TRBJ2-1,.,TGTGCCAGCAGATTAAGGGATCTCTACAATGAGCAGTTCTTC,CASRLRDLYNEQFF
many,TRBV6-1,TRBJ2-3,.,TGTGCCAGCCAAAGGGGGGGCGGATCCACAGATACGCAGTATTTT,CASQRGGGSTDTQYF
many,TRBV27,TRBJ2-1,.,TGTGCCAGCAGTTTCCAACAGCTCAATGAGCAGTTCTTC,CASSFQQLNEQFF
.,TRBV6-2/TRBV6-3,TRBJ1-5,.,TGTGCCAGCAGTTACGTTGGTCTTAGCAATCAGCCCCAGCATTTT,CASSYVGLSNQPQHF
few,TRBV13,TRBJ1-2,TRBD1,TGTGCCAGCAGCTTAGGACAGGGGGACGATTATGGCTACACCTTC,CASSLGQGDDYGYTF
few,TRBV24-1,TRBJ2-1,.,TGTGCCACCAGTGACCGTACAGGGCACCCTTACAATGAGCAGTTCTTC,CATSDRTGHPYNEQFF
few,TRBV4-1,TRBJ1-1,.,TGCGCCAGCAGCCCGGCGCGGGACATGAACACTGAAGCTTTCTTT,CASSPARDMNTEAFF
.,TRBV28,TRBJ2-7,.,TGTGCCAGCAGTTTAAGTCAGGGTCGCTACGAGCAGTACTTC,CASSLSQGRYEQYF
many,TRBV7-9,TRBJ2-1,.,TGTGCCAGCAGCCACATCCGGGACTCTACCTACAATGAGCAGTTCTTC,CASSHIRDSTYNEQFF
.,TRBV19,TRBJ2-7,.,TGTGCCAGTAGTATATCAGAGGGGGAGGTCCACGAGCAGTACTTC,CASSISEGEVHEQYF
.,TRBV7-8,TRBJ1-2,.,TGTGCCAGCAGCTGGTCTGAGGACGGCTTCTATGGCTACACCTTC,CASSWSEDGFYGYTF
.,TRBV6-5,TRBJ2-5,.,TGTGCCAGCAGCACCCGTGGGTGGCCCCAAGAGACCCAGTACTTC,CASSTRGWPQETQYF
few,TRBV7-9,TRBJ2-1,.,TGTGCCAGCAGCCCCACTCCCTCCGGCGAGCAGTTCTTC,CASSPTPSGEQFF
few,TRBV7-3,TRBJ2-2,.,TGTGCCAGCAGCTCTCCCGGGGGCACCGGGGAGCTGTTTTTT,CASSSPGGTGELFF
.,TRBV2,TRBJ1-4,.,TGTGCCAGCAGTGGAATACGGTTAGGCGAAAAACTGTTTTTT,CASSGIRLGEKLFF
.,TRBV29-1,TRBJ2-1,TRBD1,TGCAGCGCAACTATAGGGACAGGGGGCGTTGAGCAGTTCTTC,CSATIGTGGVEQFF
.,TRBV6-1,TRBJ2-5,.,TGTGCCAGCAGCTCAGGGTGGGGGCCGCTCCAAGAGACCCAGTACTTC,CASSSGWGPLQETQYF
few,TRBV6-2/TRBV6-3,TRBJ2-5,TRBD2,TGTGCCAGCAGTTACCGGGTAGCGGGAGCGGGAGAGACCCAGTACTTC,CASSYRVAGAGETQYF
.,TRBV28,TRBJ2-7,.,TGTGCCAGCAGTTTTGGTGGGAGTAACGACGAGCAGTACTTC,CASSFGGSNDEQYF